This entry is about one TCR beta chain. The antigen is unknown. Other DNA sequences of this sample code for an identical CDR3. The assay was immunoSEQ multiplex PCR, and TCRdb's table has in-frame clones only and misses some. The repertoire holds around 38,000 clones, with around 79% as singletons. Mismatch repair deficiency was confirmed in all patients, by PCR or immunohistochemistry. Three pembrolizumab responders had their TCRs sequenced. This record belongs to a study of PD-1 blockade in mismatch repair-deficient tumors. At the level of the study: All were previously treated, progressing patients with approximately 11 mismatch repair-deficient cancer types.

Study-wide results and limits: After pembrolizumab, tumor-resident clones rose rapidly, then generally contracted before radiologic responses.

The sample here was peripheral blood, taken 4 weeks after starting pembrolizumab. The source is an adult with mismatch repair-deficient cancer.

The CDR3 DNA follows: TGTGCCAGCAGTTACAACAGCAATCAGCCCCAGCATTTT. Translating gives CASSYNSNQPQHF. The chain uses TRBV6-5 and TRBJ1-5; no definite D call. The CDR3 spans 13 residues. The V and J ends lost 2 bases and 1 base respectively, with 3 bases between them. Germline CDR1 reads MNHEY; CDR2 reads SVGAGI.